The 10 T cell receptor beta chains below were found in one sample sequenced in a study of blood T cell repertoires in COVID-19. The protocol was immunoSEQ multiplex PCR, while the TCRdb copy is restricted to in-frame clones and leaves out a portion. The table lists over 70,000 clones, about 90% of them singletons. Source material: peripheral blood. These receptors originate from an elderly woman with active or convalescent COVID-19.

The V and J genes are TRBV28 and TRBJ1-4, with D unclear. The CDR3 extends over 14 amino acids. In germline, CDR1 is MDHEN, CDR2 SYDVKM. V was pared by 5 bases and J by 7 bases, with 14 bases between. The CDR3 DNA is TGTGCCAGCAGTACCCTGAGCTTTACTGAAAAACTGTTTTTT. Amino acids: CASSTLSFTEKLFF.

The chain recombines TRBV2 with TRBJ2-3; 15 nucleotides agree with TRBD2. The CDR3 runs to 17 residues. V shed 5 bases, J shed 3 bases, and the junction held 6 bases outside the gene matches. Germline CDR1 SNHLY, CDR2 FYNNEI. CDR3 amino acids: CASSSGLAGGKTDTQYF. The CDR3 DNA sequence: TGTGCCAGCAGTTCCGGACTAGCGGGAGGGAAGACAGATACGCAGTATTTT.

The J gene is TRBJ1-5, the V gene TRBV30, with TRBD1 matching over 7 bases. V lost 5 bases, J lost 2 bases, and 0 bases stayed unmatched. The CDR3 has 12 residues. CDR1 and CDR2 (germline): GTSNPN, SVGIG (reference sequence). The CDR3, as DNA: TGTGCCTGGGGGACAGGCAATCAGCCCCAGCATTTT. Amino acid sequence: CAWGTGNQPQHF.

This rearrangement joins TRBV2 to TRBJ1-5, with a possible D match to TRBD1 (6 bases). The germline V gene has CDR1 SNHLY and CDR2 FYNNEI. This CDR3 is 15 amino acids long. Trimming removed 5 bases at V and 0 bases at J, with 11 bases between. CDR3: CASSRDIDSNQPQHF. In DNA, the CDR3 is TGTGCCAGCAGTCGGGACATCGATAGCAATCAGCCCCAGCATTTT.

The chain is built from TRBV4-3 and TRBJ2-1, with D unclear. Germline V CDR1 and CDR2: LGHNA, YSLEER. Trimming left V 0 bases short and J 7 bases short, with 7 bases between. CDR3 length: 13 residues. CDR3 coding DNA: TGCGCCAGCAGCCAAGATCCGACAAATGAGCAGTTCTTC. It encodes CASSQDPTNEQFF.

Of note for this clone: Other DNA sequences in the sample encode the same CDR3. This chain joins TRBV19 and TRBJ1-1, with D unclear. CDR1 is LNHDA and CDR2 is SQIVND in the germline V gene (reference sequence). The length of the CDR3 is 14 residues. V lost 2 bases to trimming and J lost 1 base, with 8 bases between them. The CDR3 loop is CASSIRGGNTEAFF. CDR3 DNA: TGTGCCAGTAGTATACGGGGAGGGAACACTGAAGCTTTCTTT.

This sequence joins TRBV11-3 and TRBJ1-3; 8 bases are a match to TRBD1. The ends lost 5 bases at V and 4 bases at J; junction bases unmatched: 4. The CDR3 is made up of 14 amino acids. Germline CDR1 reads SGHNT; CDR2 reads YENEEA. CDR3 in amino acids: CASSPGQGGNTIYF. CDR3 DNA: TGTGCCAGCAGCCCCGGACAGGGCGGAAACACCATATATTTT.

The chain has TRBV19 and TRBJ2-7, with 11 bases aligning to TRBD1. The CDR3 is 15 amino acids. Germline assignment: CDR1 LNHDA and CDR2 SQIVND (reference sequence). V lost 5 bases and J lost 2; bases outside the gene matches: 5. DNA of the CDR3: TGTGCCAGTAGTGCAGGGACAGGGGGTCCCTACGAGCAGTACTTC. Translation gives CASSAGTGGPYEQYF.

This chain connects TRBV28 to TRBJ1-6; TRBD1 is a possible D gene (5 bases). CDR3 size: 10 residues. CDR1 is MDHEN, CDR2 SYDVKM, per germline. CDR3 in DNA: TGTGCAGCAGGGTCTTCACCCCTCCACTTT. Its protein product is CAAGSSPLHF.

The chain links TRBV10-2 to TRBJ2-1, with 8 bases that match TRBD2. Germline assignment: CDR1 WSHSY and CDR2 SAAADI. V shed 7 bases and J 9 bases; nucleotides not matched to a gene: 11. This CDR3 comprises 14 residues. CDR3 nucleotides: TGCGCCAGCATAGAAACTAGCGGAGGGGGTGAGCAGTTCTTC. Translating gives CASIETSGGGEQFF.